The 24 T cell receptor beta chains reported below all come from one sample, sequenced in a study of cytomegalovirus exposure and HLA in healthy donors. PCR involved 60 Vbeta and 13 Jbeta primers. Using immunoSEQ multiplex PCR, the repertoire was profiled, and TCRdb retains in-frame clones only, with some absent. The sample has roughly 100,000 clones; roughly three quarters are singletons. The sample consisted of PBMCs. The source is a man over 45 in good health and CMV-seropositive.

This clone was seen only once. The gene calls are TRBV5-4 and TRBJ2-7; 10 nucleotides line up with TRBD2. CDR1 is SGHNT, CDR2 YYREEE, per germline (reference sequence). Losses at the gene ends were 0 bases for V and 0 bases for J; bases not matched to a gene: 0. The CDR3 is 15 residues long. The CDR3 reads CASSLASGSSYEQYF. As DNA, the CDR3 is TGTGCCAGCAGCTTGGCTAGCGGGAGCTCCTACGAGCAGTACTTC.

CDR3 loop: CASSPQGYNEQFF. The CDR3 coding sequence is TGTGCCAGCAGCCCCCAGGGCTACAATGAGCAGTTCTTC. The V and J genes are TRBV7-3 and TRBJ2-1, with D maybe TRBD1 (5 bases). CDR3 length: 13 residues. V was trimmed by 5 bases and J by 3 bases, leaving 8 bases between them. Germline lookup yields CDR1 SGHTA and CDR2 FQGTGA. The whole variable domain, remainder taken from reference TRBV7-3 and TRBJ2-1, is GAGVSQTPSNKVTEKGKYVELRCDPISGHTALYWYRQSLGQGPEFLIYFQGTGAADDSGLPNDRFFAVRPEGSVSTLKIQRTERGDSAVYLCASSPQGYNEQFFGPGTRLTVL.

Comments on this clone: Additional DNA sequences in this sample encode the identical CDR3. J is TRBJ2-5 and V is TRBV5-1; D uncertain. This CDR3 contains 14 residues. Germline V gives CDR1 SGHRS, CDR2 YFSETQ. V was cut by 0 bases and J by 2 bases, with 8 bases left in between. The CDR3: CASSLAGGQETQYF. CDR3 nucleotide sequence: TGCGCCAGCAGCTTGGCAGGTGGGCAAGAGACCCAGTACTTC. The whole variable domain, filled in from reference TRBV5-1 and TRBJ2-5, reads KAGVTQTPRYLIKTRGQQVTLSCSPISGHRSVSWYQQTPGQGLQFLFEYFSETQRNKGNFPGRFSGRQFSNSRSEMNVSTLELGDSALYLCASSLAGGQETQYFGPGTRLLVL.

This chain's CDR3 is CASSAGATNEKLFF. The CDR3, as DNA: TGTGCCAGCAGCGCCGGGGCAACTAATGAAAAACTGTTTTTT. J is TRBJ1-4 and V is TRBV28, with D unresolved. Trimming left V 6 bases short and J 0 bases short, with 8 bases between. This CDR3 comprises 14 residues. Germline V gene sequence: CDR1 MDHEN, CDR2 SYDVKM.

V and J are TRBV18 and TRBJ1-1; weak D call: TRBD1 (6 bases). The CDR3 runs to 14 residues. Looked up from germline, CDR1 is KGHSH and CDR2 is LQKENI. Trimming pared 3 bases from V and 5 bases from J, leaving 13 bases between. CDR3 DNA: TGTGCCAGCTCACCTCGGGACACTCAGACTGAAGCTTTCTTT. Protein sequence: CASSPRDTQTEAFF.

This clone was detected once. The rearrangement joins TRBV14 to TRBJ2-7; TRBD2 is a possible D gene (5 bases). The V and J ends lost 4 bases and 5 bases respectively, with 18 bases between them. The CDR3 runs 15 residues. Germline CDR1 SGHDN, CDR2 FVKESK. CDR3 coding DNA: TGTGCCAGCAGCCTAGGGCGGGCTAGGCGGCACGAGCAGTACTTC. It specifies CASSLGRARRHEQYF.

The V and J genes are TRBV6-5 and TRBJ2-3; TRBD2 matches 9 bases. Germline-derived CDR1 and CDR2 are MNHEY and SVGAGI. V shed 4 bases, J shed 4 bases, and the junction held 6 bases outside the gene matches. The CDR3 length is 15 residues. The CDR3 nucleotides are TGTGCCAGCAGTTCGGTAGCGGGAGTATCAGATACGCAGTATTTT. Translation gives CASSSVAGVSDTQYF.

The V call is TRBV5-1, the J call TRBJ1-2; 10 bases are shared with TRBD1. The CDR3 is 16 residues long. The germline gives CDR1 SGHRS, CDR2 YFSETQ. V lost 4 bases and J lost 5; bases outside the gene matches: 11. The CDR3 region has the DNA TGCGCCAGCAGCCCATCGGGGGACAGGGGAGGGTATGGCTACACCTTC. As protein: CASSPSGDRGGYGYTF.

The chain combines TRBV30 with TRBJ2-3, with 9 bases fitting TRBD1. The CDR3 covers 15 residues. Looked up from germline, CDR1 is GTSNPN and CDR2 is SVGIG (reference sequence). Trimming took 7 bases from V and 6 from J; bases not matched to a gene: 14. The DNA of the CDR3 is TGTGCCTTCAGAGGGGGACAGGGTGGGTCTGATACGCAGTATTTT. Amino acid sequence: CAFRGGQGGSDTQYF.

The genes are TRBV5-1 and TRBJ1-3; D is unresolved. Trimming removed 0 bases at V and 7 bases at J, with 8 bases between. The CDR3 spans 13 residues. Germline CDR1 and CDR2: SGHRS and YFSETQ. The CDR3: CASSLVLGNTIYF. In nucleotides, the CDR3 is TGCGCCAGCAGCTTGGTCCTGGGCAACACCATATATTTT. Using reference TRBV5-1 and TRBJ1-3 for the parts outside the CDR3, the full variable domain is KAGVTQTPRYLIKTRGQQVTLSCSPISGHRSVSWYQQTPGQGLQFLFEYFSETQRNKGNFPGRFSGRQFSNSRSEMNVSTLELGDSALYLCASSLVLGNTIYFGEGSWLTVV.

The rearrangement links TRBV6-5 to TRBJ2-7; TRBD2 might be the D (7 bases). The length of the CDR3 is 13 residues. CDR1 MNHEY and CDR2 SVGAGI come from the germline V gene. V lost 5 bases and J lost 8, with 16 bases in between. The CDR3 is CASSGGGGLQQYF. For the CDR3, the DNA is TGTGCCAGCAGTGGGGGGGGCGGATTGCAGCAGTACTTC.

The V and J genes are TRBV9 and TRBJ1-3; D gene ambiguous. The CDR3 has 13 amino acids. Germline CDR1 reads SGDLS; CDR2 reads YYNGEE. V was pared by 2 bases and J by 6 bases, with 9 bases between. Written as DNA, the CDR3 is TGTGCCAGCAGCGTTGGAGGTACAAACACCATATATTTT. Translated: CASSVGGTNTIYF.

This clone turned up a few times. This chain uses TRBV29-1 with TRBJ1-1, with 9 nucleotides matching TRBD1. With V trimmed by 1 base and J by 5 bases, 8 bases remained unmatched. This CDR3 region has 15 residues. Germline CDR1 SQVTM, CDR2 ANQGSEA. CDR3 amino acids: CSVEGTGGAETEAFF. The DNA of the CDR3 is TGCAGCGTTGAAGGCACAGGGGGCGCAGAGACTGAAGCTTTCTTT.

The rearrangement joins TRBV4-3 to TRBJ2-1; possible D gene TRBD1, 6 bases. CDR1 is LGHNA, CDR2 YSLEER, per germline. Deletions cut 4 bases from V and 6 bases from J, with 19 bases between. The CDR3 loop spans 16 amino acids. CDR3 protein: CASSLSDRSRANEQFF. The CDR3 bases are TGCGCCAGCAGCCTTTCAGACAGGTCGAGGGCCAATGAGCAGTTCTTC.

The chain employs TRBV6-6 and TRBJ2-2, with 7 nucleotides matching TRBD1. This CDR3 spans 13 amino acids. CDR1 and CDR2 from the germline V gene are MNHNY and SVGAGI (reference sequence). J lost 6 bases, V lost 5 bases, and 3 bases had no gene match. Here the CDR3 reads CASSQGGAGELFF. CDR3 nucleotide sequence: TGTGCCAGCAGTCAAGGGGGCGCCGGGGAGCTGTTTTTT.

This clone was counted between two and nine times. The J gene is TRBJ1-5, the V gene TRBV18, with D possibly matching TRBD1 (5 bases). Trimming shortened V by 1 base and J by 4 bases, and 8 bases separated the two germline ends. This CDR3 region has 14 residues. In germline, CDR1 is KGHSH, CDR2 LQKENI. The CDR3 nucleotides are TGTGCCAGCTCACCACAGGGGCCGAATCAGCCCCAGCATTTT. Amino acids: CASSPQGPNQPQHF.

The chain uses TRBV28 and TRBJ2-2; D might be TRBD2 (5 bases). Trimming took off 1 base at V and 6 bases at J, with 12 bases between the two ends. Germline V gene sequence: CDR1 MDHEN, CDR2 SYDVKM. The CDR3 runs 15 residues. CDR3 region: CASSLFQARAGELFF. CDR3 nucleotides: TGTGCCAGCAGTTTATTCCAGGCGAGGGCCGGGGAGCTGTTTTTT.

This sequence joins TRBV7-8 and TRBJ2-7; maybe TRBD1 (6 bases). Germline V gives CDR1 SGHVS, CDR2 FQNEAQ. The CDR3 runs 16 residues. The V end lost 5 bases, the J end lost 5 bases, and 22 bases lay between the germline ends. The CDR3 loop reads CASSTRFPGASHEQYF. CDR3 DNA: TGTGCCAGCAGCACAAGGTTCCCAGGGGCATCTCACGAGCAGTACTTC.

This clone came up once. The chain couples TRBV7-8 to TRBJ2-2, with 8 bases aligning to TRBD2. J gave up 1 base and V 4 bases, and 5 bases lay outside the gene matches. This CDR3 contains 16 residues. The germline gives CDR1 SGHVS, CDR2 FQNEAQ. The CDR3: CASSSLTSGNTGELFF. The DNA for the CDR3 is TGTGCCAGCAGCTCACTCACTAGCGGGAACACCGGGGAGCTGTTTTTT.

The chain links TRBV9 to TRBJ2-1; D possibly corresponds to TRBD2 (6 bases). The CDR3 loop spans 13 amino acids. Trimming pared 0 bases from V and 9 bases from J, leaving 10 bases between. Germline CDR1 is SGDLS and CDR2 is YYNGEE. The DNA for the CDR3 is TGTGCCAGCAGCGTAGTACTAGCTCCTGAGCAGTTCTTC. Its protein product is CASSVVLAPEQFF.

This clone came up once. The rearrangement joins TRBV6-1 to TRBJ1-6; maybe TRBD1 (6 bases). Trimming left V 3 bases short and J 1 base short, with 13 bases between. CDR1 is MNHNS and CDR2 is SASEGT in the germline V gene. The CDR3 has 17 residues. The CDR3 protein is CASSDQGRISYNSPLHF. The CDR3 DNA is TGTGCCAGCAGTGATCAGGGGCGCATATCCTATAATTCACCCCTCCACTTT.

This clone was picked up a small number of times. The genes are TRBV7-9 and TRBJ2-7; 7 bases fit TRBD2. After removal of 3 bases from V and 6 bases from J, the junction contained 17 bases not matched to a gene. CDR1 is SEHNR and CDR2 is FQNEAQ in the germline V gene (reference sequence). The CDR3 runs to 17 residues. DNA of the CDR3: TGTGCCAGCAGCTTGAAGACGCCGGGGAGGGAGGGCGGCGAGCAGTACTTC. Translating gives CASSLKTPGREGGEQYF.

This CDR3 reads CASTSGGQGNEKLFF. CDR3 bases: TGTGCCAGCACCTCTGGGGGACAGGGGAATGAAAAACTGTTTTTT. This chain links TRBV28 with TRBJ1-4, with TRBD1 identical over 10 bases. This CDR3 spans 15 amino acids. After removal of 7 bases from V and 5 bases from J, the junction contained 7 bases not matched to a gene. Germline V gene sequence: CDR1 MDHEN, CDR2 SYDVKM.

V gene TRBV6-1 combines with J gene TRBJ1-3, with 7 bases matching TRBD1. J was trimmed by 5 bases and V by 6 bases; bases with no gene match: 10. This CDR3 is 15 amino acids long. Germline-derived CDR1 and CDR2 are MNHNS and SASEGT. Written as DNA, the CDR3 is TGTGCCAGCAGCGTGGAGGGGGCGAATAGAAACACCATATATTTT. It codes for CASSVEGANRNTIYF.